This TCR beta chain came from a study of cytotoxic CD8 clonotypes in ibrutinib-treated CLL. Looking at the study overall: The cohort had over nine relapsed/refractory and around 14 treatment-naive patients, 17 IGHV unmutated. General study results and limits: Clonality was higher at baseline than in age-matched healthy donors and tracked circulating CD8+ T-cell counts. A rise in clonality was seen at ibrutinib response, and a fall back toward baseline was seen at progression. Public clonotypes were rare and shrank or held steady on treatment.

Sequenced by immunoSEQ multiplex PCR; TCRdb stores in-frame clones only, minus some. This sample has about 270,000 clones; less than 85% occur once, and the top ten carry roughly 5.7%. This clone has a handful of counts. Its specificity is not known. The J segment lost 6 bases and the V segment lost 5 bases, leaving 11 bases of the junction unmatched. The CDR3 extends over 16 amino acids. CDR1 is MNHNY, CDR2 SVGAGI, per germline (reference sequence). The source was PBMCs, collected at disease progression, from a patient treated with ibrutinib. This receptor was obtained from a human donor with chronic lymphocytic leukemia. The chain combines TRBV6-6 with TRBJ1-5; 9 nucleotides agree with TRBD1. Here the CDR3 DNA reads TGTGCCAGCAGTACCGGGACAGGGTTACCAAGTCAGCCCCAGCATTTT. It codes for CASSTGTGLPSQPQHF.